These 6 T cell receptor beta chains originate from one sample sequenced in a study of blood T cell repertoires in COVID-19. Method: immunoSEQ multiplex PCR; TCRdb's copy keeps in-frame clones and lacks some. Here the sample spans roughly 390,000 clones, 85% being singletons. The specimen sequenced was peripheral blood. These receptor sequences come from a woman under 30 with acute or convalescent COVID-19.

The gene calls are TRBV28 and TRBJ1-1; the D gene is possibly TRBD1 (5 bases). CDR3 length: 14 amino acids. The V end was cut by 3 bases, the J end by 4 bases, with 12 bases between. CDR1 is MDHEN, CDR2 SYDVKM, per germline. CDR3 DNA sequence: TGTGCCAGCAGTTTTCAGGGCCAGGGCACTGAAGCTTTCTTT. The encoded protein is CASSFQGQGTEAFF.

Only one count was recorded for this clone. This chain links TRBV27 with TRBJ1-4; D gene uncertain. Germline CDR1 is MNHEY and CDR2 is SMNVEV (reference sequence). The germline V and J ends were trimmed by 6 bases and 5 bases, with 10 bases remaining between them. The CDR3 consists of 13 residues. CDR3 nucleotide sequence: TGTGCCAGCAGCCTAGTCTTCAATGAAAAACTGTTTTTT. Translation gives CASSLVFNEKLFF.

The chain carries TRBV6-5 and TRBJ1-4; perhaps TRBD1 as D (6 bases). V lost 6 bases and J lost 7, with 15 bases in between. The CDR3 spans 14 residues. Germline V CDR1 and CDR2: MNHEY, SVGAGI. The CDR3 spells CASRDWGRTEKLFF. The CDR3 region has the DNA TGTGCCAGCAGAGACTGGGGGCGGACTGAAAAACTGTTTTTT.

The sample holds many counts of this clone. V and J are TRBV7-3 and TRBJ2-1; TRBD2 might be the D (5 bases). V shed 6 bases and J shed 4 bases, with 10 bases lying between them. CDR1 SGHTA and CDR2 FQGTGA come from the germline V gene. The CDR3 totals 13 residues. The CDR3 DNA is TGTGCCAGCAGTACGGGGAAATACAATGAGCAGTTCTTC. This gives the protein CASSTGKYNEQFF.

The chain links TRBV2 to TRBJ1-5; 8 nucleotides match TRBD1. V gave up 3 bases and J gave up 9 bases; unmatched junction bases: 10. Looked up from germline, CDR1 is SNHLY and CDR2 is FYNNEI. This CDR3 is built from 15 residues. In DNA, the CDR3 is TGTGCCAGCAGTGACGTGACAGGGGTAGGTGGGCCCCAGCATTTT. This gives the protein CASSDVTGVGGPQHF.

This chain links TRBV7-2 with TRBJ1-6; TRBD1 might be the D (6 bases). CDR1 and CDR2 from the germline V gene are SGHTA and FQGNSA. This CDR3 spans 16 amino acids. Trimming removed 6 bases from V and 4 bases from J, with 16 bases in between. The CDR3: CASRRTEAKYNSPLHF. CDR3 bases: TGTGCCAGCAGGCGGACAGAGGCCAAATATAATTCACCCCTCCACTTT.